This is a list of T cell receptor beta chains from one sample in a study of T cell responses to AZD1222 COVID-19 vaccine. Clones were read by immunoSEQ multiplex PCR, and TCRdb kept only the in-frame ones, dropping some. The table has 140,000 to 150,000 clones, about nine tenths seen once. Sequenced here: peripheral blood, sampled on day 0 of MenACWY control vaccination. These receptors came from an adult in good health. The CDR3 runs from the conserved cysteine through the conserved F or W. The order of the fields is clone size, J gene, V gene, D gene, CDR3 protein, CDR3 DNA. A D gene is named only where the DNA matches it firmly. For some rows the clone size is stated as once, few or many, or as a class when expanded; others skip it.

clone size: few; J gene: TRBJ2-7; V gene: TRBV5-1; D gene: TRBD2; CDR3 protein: CASSSTSGGSYEQYF; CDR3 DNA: TGCGCCAGCAGTTCTACTAGCGGCGGTTCCTACGAGCAGTACTTC
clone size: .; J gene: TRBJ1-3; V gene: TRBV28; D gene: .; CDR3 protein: CASSPPRDSGNTIYF; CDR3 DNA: TGTGCCAGCAGTCCTCCCAGAGACTCTGGAAACACCATATATTTT
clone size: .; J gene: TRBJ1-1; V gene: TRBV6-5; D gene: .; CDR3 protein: CASSPPEMAFF; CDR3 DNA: TGTGCCAGCAGTCCACCCGAAATGGCTTTCTTT
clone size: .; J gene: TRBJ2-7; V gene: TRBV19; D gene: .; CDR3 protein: CASSMGSGVLREQYF; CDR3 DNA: TGTGCCAGTAGTATGGGTTCCGGGGTGTTGCGCGAGCAGTACTTC
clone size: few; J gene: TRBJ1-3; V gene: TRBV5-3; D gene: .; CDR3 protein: CARSFQSGGNTIYF; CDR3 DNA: TGTGCCAGAAGCTTCCAATCCGGTGGAAACACCATATATTTT
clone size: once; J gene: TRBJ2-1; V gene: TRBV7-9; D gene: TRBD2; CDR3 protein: CASSLVGGRARNEQFF; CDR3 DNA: TGTGCCAGCAGCTTAGTTGGCGGGAGGGCCCGGAATGAGCAGTTCTTC
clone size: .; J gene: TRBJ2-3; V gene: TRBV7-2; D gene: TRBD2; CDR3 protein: CASSLSGPRTDTQYF; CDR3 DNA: TGTGCCAGCAGCCTTAGCGGGCCTCGCACAGATACGCAGTATTTT
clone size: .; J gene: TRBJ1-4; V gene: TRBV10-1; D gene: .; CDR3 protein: CASQGATNEKLFF; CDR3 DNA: TGCGCCAGTCAGGGTGCAACTAATGAAAAACTGTTTTTT
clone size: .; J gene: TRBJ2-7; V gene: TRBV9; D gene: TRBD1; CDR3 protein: CASSVNPLWGTGGSYEQYF; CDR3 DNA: TGTGCCAGCAGCGTAAATCCCCTCTGGGGGACAGGGGGGTCCTACGAGCAGTACTTC
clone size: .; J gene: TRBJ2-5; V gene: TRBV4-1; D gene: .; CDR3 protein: CASSQNSGPAQETQYF; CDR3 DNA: TGCGCCAGCAGCCAAAACAGCGGGCCAGCCCAAGAGACCCAGTACTTC
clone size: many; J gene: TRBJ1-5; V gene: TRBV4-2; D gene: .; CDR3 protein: CASSQNLETYSNQPQHF; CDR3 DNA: TGTGCCAGCAGCCAGAATTTAGAAACTTATAGCAATCAGCCCCAGCATTTT
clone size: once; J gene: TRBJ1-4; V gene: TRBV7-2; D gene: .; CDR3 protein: CASSLGGTDEKLFF; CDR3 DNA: TGTGCCAGCAGCTTAGGAGGGACGGATGAAAAACTGTTTTTT
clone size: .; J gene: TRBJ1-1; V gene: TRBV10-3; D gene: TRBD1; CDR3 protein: CAISDRGEPEAFF; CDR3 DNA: TGTGCCATCAGCGACAGGGGGGAACCTGAAGCTTTCTTT
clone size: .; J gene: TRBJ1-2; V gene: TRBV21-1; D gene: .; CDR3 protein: CASSKAGSGANYGYTF; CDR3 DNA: TGTGCCAGCAGCAAAGCGGGGAGCGGAGCTAACTATGGCTACACCTTC
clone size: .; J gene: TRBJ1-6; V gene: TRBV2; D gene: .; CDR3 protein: CASSEREAITSPLHF; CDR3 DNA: TGTGCCAGCAGTGAACGGGAGGCAATTACGTCACCCCTCCACTTT
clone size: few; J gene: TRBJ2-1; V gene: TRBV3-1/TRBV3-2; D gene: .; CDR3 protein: CASSQESREQFF; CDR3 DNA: TGTGCCAGCAGCCAAGAGTCTCGGGAGCAGTTCTTC
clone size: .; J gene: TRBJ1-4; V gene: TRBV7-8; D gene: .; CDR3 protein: CASSWRGPKGEKLFF; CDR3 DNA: TGTGCCAGCAGCTGGCGGGGTCCCAAAGGGGAAAAACTGTTTTTT
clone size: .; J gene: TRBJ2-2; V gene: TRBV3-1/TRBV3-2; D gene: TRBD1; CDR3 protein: CASSPGQGAGTGELFF; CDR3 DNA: TGTGCCAGCAGTCCGGGACAGGGGGCAGGCACCGGGGAGCTGTTTTTT
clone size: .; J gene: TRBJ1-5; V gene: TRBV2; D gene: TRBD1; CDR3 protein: CASSGQGWIQPQHF; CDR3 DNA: TGTGCCAGCAGTGGACAGGGGTGGATTCAGCCCCAGCATTTT
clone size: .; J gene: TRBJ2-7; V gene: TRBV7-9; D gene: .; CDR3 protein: CASSSPAERSLEQYF; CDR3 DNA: TGTGCCAGCAGCTCCCCAGCGGAACGGTCTCTCGAGCAGTACTTC
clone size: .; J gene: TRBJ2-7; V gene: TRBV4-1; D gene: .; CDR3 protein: CASSQDARPTSDEQYF; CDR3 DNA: TGCGCCAGCAGCCAAGACGCCCGCCCCACGTCGGACGAGCAGTACTTC
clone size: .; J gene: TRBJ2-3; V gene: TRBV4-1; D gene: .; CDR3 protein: CASSQDTGRGRWDTQYF; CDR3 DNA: TGCGCCAGCAGCCAAGATACCGGCAGGGGACGGTGGGATACGCAGTATTTT
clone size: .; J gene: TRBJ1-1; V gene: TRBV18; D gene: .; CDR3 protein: CASSPSGTHRNTEAFF; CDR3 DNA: TGTGCCAGCTCACCGTCCGGGACACATAGGAACACTGAAGCTTTCTTT
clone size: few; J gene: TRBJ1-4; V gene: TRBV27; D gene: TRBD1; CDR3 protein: CASSSGAGGDEKLFF; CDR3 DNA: TGTGCCAGCAGTTCAGGGGCAGGGGGCGATGAAAAACTGTTTTTT
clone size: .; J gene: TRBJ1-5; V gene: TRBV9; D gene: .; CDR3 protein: CASSLGPSQPQHF; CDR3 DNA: TGTGCCAGCAGCCTAGGGCCCAGTCAGCCCCAGCATTTT
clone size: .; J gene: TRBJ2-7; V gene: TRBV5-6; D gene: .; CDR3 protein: CASSFPHSYEQYF; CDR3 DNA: TGTGCCAGCAGCTTCCCACACTCCTACGAGCAGTACTTC
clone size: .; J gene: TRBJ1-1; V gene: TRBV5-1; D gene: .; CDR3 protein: CASSERQGTTEAFF; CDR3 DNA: TGCGCCAGCAGCGAACGTCAGGGGACCACTGAAGCTTTCTTT
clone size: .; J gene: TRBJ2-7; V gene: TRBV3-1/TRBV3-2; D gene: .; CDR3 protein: CASSRTFSYEQYF; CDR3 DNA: TGTGCCAGCAGCCGGACATTCTCCTACGAGCAGTACTTC
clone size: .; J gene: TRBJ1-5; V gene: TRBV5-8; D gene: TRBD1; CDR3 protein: CASSSHRGGFEPQHF; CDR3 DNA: TGTGCCAGCAGCAGCCACAGGGGCGGATTCGAGCCCCAGCATTTT
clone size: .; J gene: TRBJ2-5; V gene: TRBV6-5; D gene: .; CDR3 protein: CATRPGVGETQYF; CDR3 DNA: TGTGCCACCCGCCCGGGCGTTGGAGAGACCCAGTACTTC
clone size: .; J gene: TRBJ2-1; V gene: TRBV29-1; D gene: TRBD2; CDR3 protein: CSGASGYYNEQFF; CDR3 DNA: TGCAGCGGCGCTAGCGGGTATTACAATGAGCAGTTCTTC
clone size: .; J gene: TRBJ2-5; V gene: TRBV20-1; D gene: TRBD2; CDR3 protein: CSASVRGGAGETQYF; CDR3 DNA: TGCAGTGCTAGTGTGCGCGGGGGGGCCGGAGAGACCCAGTACTTC
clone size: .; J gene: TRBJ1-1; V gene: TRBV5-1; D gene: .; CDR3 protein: CASSTGAMNTEAFF; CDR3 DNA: TGCGCCAGCAGCACCGGCGCCATGAACACTGAAGCTTTCTTT
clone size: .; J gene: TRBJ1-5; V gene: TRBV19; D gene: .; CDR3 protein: CASSTRQSNQPQHF; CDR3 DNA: TGTGCCAGTAGTACCCGACAGAGCAATCAGCCCCAGCATTTT
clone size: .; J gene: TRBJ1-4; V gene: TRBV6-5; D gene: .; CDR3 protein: CASSFLNGKLFF; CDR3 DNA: TGTGCCAGCAGCTTTCTAAACGGAAAACTGTTTTTT
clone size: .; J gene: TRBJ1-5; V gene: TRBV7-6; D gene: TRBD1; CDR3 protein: CASSLGRGEQPQHF; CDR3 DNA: TGTGCCAGCAGCTTAGGCAGGGGGGAACAGCCCCAGCATTTT
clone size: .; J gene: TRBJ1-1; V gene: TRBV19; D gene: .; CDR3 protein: CASTNQGGGNTEAFF; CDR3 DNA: TGTGCCAGTACCAATCAGGGTGGAGGGAACACTGAAGCTTTCTTT
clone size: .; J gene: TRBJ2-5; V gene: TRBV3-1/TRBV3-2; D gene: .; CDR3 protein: CASSQEGGAQKTQYF; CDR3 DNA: TGTGCCAGCAGCCAAGAGGGGGGGGCCCAAAAGACCCAGTACTTC
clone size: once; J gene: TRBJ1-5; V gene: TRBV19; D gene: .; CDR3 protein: CASTRREQGYSNQPQHF; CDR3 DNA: TGTGCCAGTACACGGAGAGAACAGGGATATAGCAATCAGCCCCAGCATTTT
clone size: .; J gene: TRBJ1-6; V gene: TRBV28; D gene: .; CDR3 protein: CASSLMRFSYNSPLHF; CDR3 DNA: TGTGCCAGCAGTTTAATGCGGTTTTCCTATAATTCACCCCTCCACTTT
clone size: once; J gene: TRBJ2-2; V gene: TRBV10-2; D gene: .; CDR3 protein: CASSESRTTGELFF; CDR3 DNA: TGCGCCAGCAGTGAGTCGAGAACCACCGGGGAGCTGTTTTTT
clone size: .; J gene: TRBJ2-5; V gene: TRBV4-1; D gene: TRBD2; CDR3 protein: CASSPRTSWETQYF; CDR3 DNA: TGCGCCAGCAGTCCAAGGACTAGCTGGGAGACCCAGTACTTC
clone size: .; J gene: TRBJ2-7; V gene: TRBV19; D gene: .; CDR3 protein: CASSTGQLVPYEQYF; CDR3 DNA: TGTGCCAGTAGTACCGGACAGCTAGTACCCTACGAGCAGTACTTC
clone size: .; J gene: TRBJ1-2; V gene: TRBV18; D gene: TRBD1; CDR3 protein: CASSLGQEDGYTF; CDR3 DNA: TGTGCCAGCTCACTAGGACAGGAGGACGGCTACACCTTC
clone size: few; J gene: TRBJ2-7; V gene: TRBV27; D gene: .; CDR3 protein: CASKASDYEQYF; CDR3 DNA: TGTGCCAGCAAGGCTAGCGACTACGAGCAGTACTTC
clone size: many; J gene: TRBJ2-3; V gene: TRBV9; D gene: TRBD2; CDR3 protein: CASRYSGASTDTQYF; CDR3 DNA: TGTGCCAGCAGATATAGCGGGGCAAGCACAGATACGCAGTATTTT
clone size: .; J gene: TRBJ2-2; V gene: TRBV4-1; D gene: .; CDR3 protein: CASSQEGRVIGELFF; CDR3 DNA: TGCGCCAGCAGCCAAGAGGGCAGGGTGATCGGGGAGCTGTTTTTT
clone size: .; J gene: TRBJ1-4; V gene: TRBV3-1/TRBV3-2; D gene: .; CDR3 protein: CASSQDDLGATNEKLFF; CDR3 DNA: TGTGCCAGCAGCCAAGACGACCTGGGGGCAACTAATGAAAAACTGTTTTTT
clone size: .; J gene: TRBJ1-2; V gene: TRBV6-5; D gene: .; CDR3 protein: CATSLPRGLYGYTF; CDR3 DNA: TGTGCCACCTCCCTGCCGAGGGGGTTGTATGGCTACACCTTC
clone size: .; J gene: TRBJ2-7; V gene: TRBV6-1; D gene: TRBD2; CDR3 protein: CASSETGGNEQYF; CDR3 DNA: TGTGCCAGCAGTGAAACGGGAGGCAACGAGCAGTACTTC
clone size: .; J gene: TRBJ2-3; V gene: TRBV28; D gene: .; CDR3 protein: CASRALGGADTQYF; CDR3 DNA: TGTGCCAGCAGAGCCTTGGGCGGGGCAGATACGCAGTATTTT
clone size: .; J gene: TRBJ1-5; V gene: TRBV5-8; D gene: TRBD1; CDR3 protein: CASSSRGPNQPQHF; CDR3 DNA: TGTGCCAGCAGCTCCAGGGGGCCCAATCAGCCCCAGCATTTT
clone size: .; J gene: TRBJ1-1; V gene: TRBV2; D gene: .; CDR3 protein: CASSEKGGTEAFF; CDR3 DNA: TGTGCCAGCAGTGAAAAGGGTGGCACTGAAGCTTTCTTT
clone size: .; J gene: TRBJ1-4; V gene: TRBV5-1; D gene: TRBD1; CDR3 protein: CASSLGRGDRLFF; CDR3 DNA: TGCGCCAGCAGCTTGGGGAGAGGGGACAGGCTGTTTTTT
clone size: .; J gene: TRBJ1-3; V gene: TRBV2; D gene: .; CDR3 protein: CASSEGHAGNTIYF; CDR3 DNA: TGTGCCAGCAGTGAAGGGCACGCTGGAAACACCATATATTTT
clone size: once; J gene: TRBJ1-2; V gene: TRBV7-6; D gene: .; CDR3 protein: CASSPEGGVGGYTF; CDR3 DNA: TGTGCCAGCAGCCCGGAAGGTGGGGTGGGAGGCTACACCTTC